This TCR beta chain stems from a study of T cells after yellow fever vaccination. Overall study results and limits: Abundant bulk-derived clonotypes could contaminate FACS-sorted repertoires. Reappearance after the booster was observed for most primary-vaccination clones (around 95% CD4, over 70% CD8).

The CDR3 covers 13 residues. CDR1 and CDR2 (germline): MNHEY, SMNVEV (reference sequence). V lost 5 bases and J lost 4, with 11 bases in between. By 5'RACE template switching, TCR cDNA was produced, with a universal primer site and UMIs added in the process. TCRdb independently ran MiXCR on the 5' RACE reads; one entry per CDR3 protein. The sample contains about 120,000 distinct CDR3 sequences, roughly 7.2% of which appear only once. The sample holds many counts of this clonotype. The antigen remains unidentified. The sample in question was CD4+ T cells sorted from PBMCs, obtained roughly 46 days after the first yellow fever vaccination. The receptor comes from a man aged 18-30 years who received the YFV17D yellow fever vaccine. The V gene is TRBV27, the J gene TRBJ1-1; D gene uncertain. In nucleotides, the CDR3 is TGTGCCAGCAGTCCCAGACGGATCACTGAAGCTTTCTTT. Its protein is CASSPRRITEAFF.